What follows are 12 T cell receptor beta chains derived from one specimen sequenced in a study of T cells in Graves' hyperthyroidism and ophthalmopathy. Amplified TCR beta CDR3 regions came from RNA transcripts. A set of HTBI primers served as the primers for a first-round RT-PCR of the TCR CDR3. MiXCR, applied by TCRdb to the multiplex PCR reads, yields one record per CDR3 protein. The repertoire consists of 470,000 or so distinct CDR3 sequences, with less than 25% occurring once and the leading ten covering more than 25%. The sample was blood. All receptors come from a man in his late teens or twenties with Graves' hyperthyroidism.

There are many counts of this clonotype. The rearrangement joins TRBV11-3 to TRBJ2-7; a weak D match, TRBD1 (7 bases). Trimming took 2 bases from V and 0 from J, leaving 17 bases between them. Germline CDR1 is SGHNT and CDR2 is YENEEA. The CDR3 totals 17 residues. The CDR3 reads CASSLSWAGGISYEQYF. CDR3 bases: TGTGCCAGCAGCTTATCATGGGCAGGGGGGATCTCCTACGAGCAGTACTTC. Complete variable domain (other parts from reference TRBV11-3 and TRBJ2-7): EAGVVQSPRYKIIEKKQPVAFWCNPISGHNTLYWYLQNLGQGPELLIRYENEEAVDDSQLPKDRFSAERLKGVDSTLKIQPAELGDSAVYLCASSLSWAGGISYEQYFGPGTRLTVT.

V gene TRBV7-9 combines with J gene TRBJ1-2; 10 bases align to TRBD1. This CDR3 region has 15 residues. The V gene's germline CDR1 is SEHNR and CDR2 FQNEAQ (reference sequence). With V trimmed by 5 bases and J by 4 bases, 7 bases remained unmatched. CDR3: CASSPEGTGVYGYTF. DNA of the CDR3: TGTGCCAGCAGCCCAGAAGGGACAGGGGTCTATGGCTACACCTTC. Supplemented by reference TRBV7-9 and TRBJ1-2, the full variable domain reads DTGVSQNPRHKITKRGQNVTFRCDPISEHNRLYWYRQTLGQGPEFLTYFQNEAQLEKSRLLSDRFSAERPKGSFSTLEIQRTEQGDSAMYLCASSPEGTGVYGYTFGSGTRLTVV.

This clonotype was seen repeatedly, ten times or more. The gene calls are TRBV12-3 or TRBV12-4 and TRBJ1-2; 7 bases are a match to TRBD1. The CDR3 consists of 13 residues. V shed 3 bases, J shed 8 bases, and the junction held 6 bases outside the gene matches. This chain's CDR3 is CASSLRQGEGYTF. Written as DNA, the CDR3 is TGTGCCAGCAGTTTGCGACAGGGTGAGGGCTACACCTTC.

This clonotype appeared many times. V is TRBV6-1 and J is TRBJ2-5, with D maybe TRBD1 (5 bases). The CDR3 consists of 13 residues. Trimming took 6 bases from V and 5 from J, leaving 13 bases between them. From germline, CDR1 is MNHNS and CDR2 SASEGT. CDR3 sequence (DNA): TGTGCCAGCAGCGCAGGGTTTTTCGAGACCCAGTACTTC. It specifies CASSAGFFETQYF.

The rearrangement uses TRBV9 and TRBJ2-5; D remains ambiguous. The CDR3 has 14 residues. From germline, CDR1 is SGDLS and CDR2 YYNGEE. V dropped 3 bases and J dropped 4 bases, with 13 bases sitting between them. The CDR3 DNA reads TGTGCCAGCAGCGCTCAATCGAGTCGAGAGACCCAGTACTTC. It yields the protein CASSAQSSRETQYF.

This clonotype was observed at least ten times. The gene calls are TRBV6-1 and TRBJ2-4; 7 bases map to TRBD2. The junction had 4 bases not matched to a gene; V was cut back by 4 bases and J by 4 bases. There are 14 residues in the CDR3. Per germline, CDR1 MNHNS and CDR2 SASEGT. CDR3: CASSGGGLKNIQYF. CDR3 DNA: TGTGCCAGCAGTGGGGGGGGACTTAAAAACATTCAGTACTTC.

This clonotype was counted a few times. The CDR3 sequence is CSALAGDRDNQPQHF. The CDR3 coding sequence is TGCAGTGCCCTAGCGGGGGACAGGGACAATCAGCCCCAGCATTTT. This rearrangement joins TRBV20-1 to TRBJ1-5; 9 positions match TRBD1. The CDR3 consists of 15 residues. The J segment lost 3 bases and the V segment lost 6 bases, leaving 9 bases of the junction unmatched. In germline, CDR1 is DFQATT, CDR2 SNEGSKA (reference sequence).

Only one count was recorded for this clonotype. This chain joins TRBV15 and TRBJ2-7; no reliable D call. Germline V gene data show CDR1 as LNHNV and CDR2 as YYDKDF (reference sequence). The CDR3 is 14 residues long. The ends were cut back, 8 bases at V and 5 bases at J, with 19 bases in the middle. The CDR3 DNA is TGTGCCACCCGAATCGCGTTGGAGAGCAACGAGCAGTACTTC. Protein: CATRIALESNEQYF.

This clonotype came up many times. The chain employs TRBV11-2 and TRBJ2-7; D might be TRBD2 (6 bases). V was trimmed by 4 bases and J by 1 base, leaving 17 bases between them. Germline V lookup: CDR1 SGHAT, CDR2 FQNNGV. The CDR3 length is 16 residues. CDR3 region: CASSSPPGTLSYEQYF. For the CDR3, the DNA is TGTGCCAGCAGCTCTCCCCCAGGGACTCTATCCTACGAGCAGTACTTC.

In its sample, this clonotype was seen many times. The genes are TRBV6-2 or TRBV6-3 and TRBJ2-7; no definite D call. The CDR3 has 12 residues. The germline V gene has CDR1 MNHEY and CDR2 SVGEGT. The germline V and J ends were trimmed by 8 bases and 6 bases, with 14 bases remaining between them. The DNA for the CDR3 is TGTGCCAGCCGCCCCTCCCGAAGCGAGCAGTACTTC. This sequence encodes CASRPSRSEQYF.

This clonotype was observed once. The J gene is TRBJ1-1, the V gene TRBV5-1, with D possibly being TRBD1 (5 bases). The CDR3 sequence is 17 residues long. Germline CDR1 is SGHRS and CDR2 is YFSETQ. The germline V and J ends were trimmed by 2 bases and 1 base, with 18 bases remaining between them. CDR3 region: CASSFRTREAGNTEAFF. DNA of the CDR3: TGCGCCAGCAGCTTCAGGACACGGGAGGCAGGGAACACTGAAGCTTTCTTT.

Regarding this clonotype: Since a much larger clone is just one base distant, this may be a read error. The chain is built from TRBV12-3 or TRBV12-4 and TRBJ1-3; a weak D match, TRBD1 (6 bases). This CDR3 has 19 residues. CDR3 amino acids: CASSLTGGDKNLSGNTLYF. The CDR3 DNA reads TGTGCCAGCAGTTTAACGGGGGGGGACAAAAACCTCTCTGGAAACACCCTATATTTT.